This T cell receptor (beta chain) emerged from a study of cytomegalovirus exposure and HLA in healthy donors. Clones were read by immunoSEQ multiplex PCR, and TCRdb kept only the in-frame ones, dropping some. Counted here are around 200,000 clones, about 80% occurring once; the ten biggest clones make up approximately 3%. Study observations and caveats: In vitro confirmation showed three CMV-associated chains to be CMV antigen specific.

This clone appeared a single time. Its antigen is currently unknown. Germline V CDR1 and CDR2: SGHRS, YFSETQ. The trim removed 7 bases at V and 3 bases at J, leaving 7 bases unmatched. The CDR3 runs 13 residues. The source is a woman aged 18-29 years in good health and CMV-seropositive. The sample was PBMCs. This chain joins TRBV5-1 and TRBJ2-7; 7 nucleotides match TRBD1. CDR3 residues: CASYRTGDYEQYF. CDR3 bases: TGCGCCAGCTACCGAACAGGGGACTACGAGCAGTACTTC. Combining the CDR3 with reference TRBV5-1 and TRBJ2-7 gives the whole variable domain KAGVTQTPRYLIKTRGQQVTLSCSPISGHRSVSWYQQTPGQGLQFLFEYFSETQRNKGNFPGRFSGRQFSNSRSEMNVSTLELGDSALYLCASYRTGDYEQYFGPGTRLTVT.